Presented here are 23 T cell receptor beta chains from one specimen sequenced in a study of T cell responses to AZD1222 COVID-19 vaccine. Data came from immunoSEQ multiplex PCR; TCRdb stores just in-frame clones and leaves some out. Here the sample spans 120,000 to 150,000 clones, roughly 90% being singletons. Specimen: peripheral blood, collected 28 days after the second dose of the MenACWY control vaccine. These receptor sequences come from an adult who received the MenACWY meningococcal vaccine as a control.

This rearrangement joins TRBV18 to TRBJ1-3; D gene uncertain. The germline V gene has CDR1 KGHSH and CDR2 LQKENI. The CDR3 sequence is 16 residues long. V was shortened by 2 bases and J by 0 bases, with 11 bases between the two germline ends. CDR3 bases: TGTGCCAGCTCACCATGGGAGGGAAGCTCTGGAAACACCATATATTTT. Amino acids: CASSPWEGSSGNTIYF.

Details on this clone: The sample carries other DNA sequences with the same CDR3. This rearrangement joins TRBV7-2 to TRBJ1-1; the D gene is possibly TRBD1 (6 bases). V lost 5 bases and J 1 base, leaving 11 bases between the germline ends. CDR3 length: 14 amino acids. CDR1 is SGHTA and CDR2 is FQGNSA in the germline V gene. CDR3 coding DNA: TGTGCCAGCAGCCCGGGGGCGGCGAACACTGAAGCTTTCTTT. Translation gives CASSPGAANTEAFF.

Here the CDR3 DNA reads TGCGCCAGCAGTCCACTCGGACAGCAAAATTCACCCCTCCACTTT. Amino acid sequence: CASSPLGQQNSPLHF. J is TRBJ1-6 and V is TRBV5-1; weak D call: TRBD1 (6 bases). CDR3 size: 15 residues. Trimming cost V 5 bases and J 7 bases, with 16 bases left between them. Germline loops: CDR1 SGHRS, CDR2 YFSETQ.

J is TRBJ1-2 and V is TRBV30; D not resolved. The CDR3 sequence is 12 residues long. Germline-derived CDR1 and CDR2 are GTSNPN and SVGIG (reference sequence). Between the trimmed V and J ends, which lost 1 base and 9 bases, there was a span of 12 bases. The CDR3 protein is CAWSDKRGSYTF. The CDR3 DNA sequence: TGTGCCTGGAGTGACAAGAGAGGCAGCTACACCTTC.

This sequence joins TRBV6-2 or TRBV6-3 and TRBJ1-2; no firm D call. Germline CDR1 and CDR2: MNHEY and SVGEGT. The CDR3 is 14 residues long. Trimming took off 4 bases at V and 1 base at J, with 10 bases between the two ends. This CDR3 reads CASSSEASNYGYTF. CDR3 DNA sequence: TGTGCCAGCAGTTCCGAAGCTAGTAACTATGGCTACACCTTC.

The table lists this clone with a count of one. The chain employs TRBV7-2 and TRBJ2-1; TRBD1 matches at 8 bases. This CDR3 has 15 residues. Losses at the gene ends were 5 bases for V and 3 bases for J; bases not matched to a gene: 6. Germline V gives CDR1 SGHTA, CDR2 FQGNSA. In nucleotides, the CDR3 is TGTGCCAGCAGCATCGACAGGGGAGGCTACAATGAGCAGTTCTTC. Its protein product is CASSIDRGGYNEQFF.

The V and J genes are TRBV4-1 and TRBJ2-2; D gene uncertain. Trimming removed 3 bases at V and 0 bases at J, with 11 bases between. The germline V gene has CDR1 MGHRA and CDR2 YSYEKL. The CDR3 contains 16 residues. CDR3 protein: CASSQGSFANTGELFF. In nucleotides, the CDR3 is TGCGCCAGCAGCCAGGGTTCCTTCGCGAACACCGGGGAGCTGTTTTTT.

The chain joins TRBV7-2 to TRBJ2-5, with D perhaps TRBD2 (5 bases). The germline gives CDR1 SGHTA, CDR2 FQGNSA. This CDR3 has 14 residues. V lost 5 bases and J lost 4, with 14 bases in between. CDR3 in DNA: TGTGCCAGCAGCCTGGTTGGAGGCCGAGAGACCCAGTACTTC. This translates into CASSLVGGRETQYF.

The V and J genes are TRBV28 and TRBJ1-1; 7 nucleotides match TRBD1. There are 15 residues in the CDR3. From germline, CDR1 is MDHEN and CDR2 SYDVKM. J was trimmed by 5 bases and V by 3 bases; bases with no gene match: 9. The CDR3 sequence: CASSFWAGGRTEAFF. CDR3 DNA sequence: TGTGCCAGCAGTTTTTGGGCAGGGGGTAGGACTGAAGCTTTCTTT. Drawing the rest from reference TRBV28 and TRBJ1-1, the complete variable domain is DVKVTQSSRYLVKRTGEKVFLECVQDMDHENMFWYRQDPGLGLRLIYFSYDVKMKEKGDIPEGYSVSREKKERFSLILESASTNQTSMYLCASSFWAGGRTEAFFGQGTRLTVV.

This sequence joins TRBV7-6 and TRBJ2-2; possible D gene TRBD2, 6 bases. V lost 4 bases and J lost 5, with 20 bases in between. Germline V lookup: CDR1 SGHVS, CDR2 FNYEAQ. This CDR3 spans 17 amino acids. The chain's CDR3 is CASSSTTGESGTGELFF. The CDR3, as DNA: TGTGCCAGCAGCTCAACCACGGGGGAGTCGGGAACCGGGGAGCTGTTTTTT.

The V gene is TRBV28, the J gene TRBJ1-5; a weak D match, TRBD1 (5 bases). Trimming pared 4 bases from V and 0 bases from J, leaving 10 bases between. The germline V gene has CDR1 MDHEN and CDR2 SYDVKM. The CDR3 has 15 residues. The CDR3, as DNA: TGTGCCAGCAGTTCGTTCGGGGGTAGCAATCAGCCCCAGCATTTT. As protein: CASSSFGGSNQPQHF.

This chain joins TRBV29-1 and TRBJ2-5; perhaps TRBD2 as D (6 bases). CDR1 and CDR2 (germline): SQVTM, ANQGSEA. V was clipped by 3 bases and J by 10 bases, with 15 bases between them. CDR3 length: 12 residues. The CDR3, as DNA: TGCAGCGTTGATTTGGCAGGAGGGGTCCAGTACTTC. Protein: CSVDLAGGVQYF.

The chain carries TRBV7-9 and TRBJ2-1; 7 bases align to TRBD2. Trimming removed 5 bases from V and 3 bases from J; junction bases left unmatched: 10. Germline-derived CDR1 and CDR2 are SEHNR and FQNEAQ (reference sequence). The CDR3 loop spans 16 amino acids. The CDR3 DNA reads as TGTGCCAGCAGCCCCTACGGGGGGACCTACTACAATGAGCAGTTCTTC. It yields the protein CASSPYGGTYYNEQFF. The full variable domain, completed using reference TRBV7-9 and TRBJ2-1, is DTGVSQNPRHKITKRGQNVTFRCDPISEHNRLYWYRQTLGQGPEFLTYFQNEAQLEKSRLLSDRFSAERPKGSFSTLEIQRTEQGDSAMYLCASSPYGGTYYNEQFFGPGTRLTVL.

The count of this clone is one. The CDR3 region has the DNA TGTGCCAGCAGCTTACTCGGCCAGGGGAACACTGAAGCTTTCTTT. Its protein product is CASSLLGQGNTEAFF. J is TRBJ1-1 and V is TRBV7-3, with a possible D match to TRBD1 (5 bases). Trimming shortened V by 2 bases and J by 1 base, and 11 bases separated the two germline ends. The CDR3 length is 15 residues. CDR1 SGHTA and CDR2 FQGTGA come from the germline V gene.

The chain joins TRBV13 to TRBJ1-6, with unresolved D. The CDR3 length is 13 residues. Trimming took 2 bases from V and 13 from J, leaving 12 bases between them. Looked up from germline, CDR1 is PRHDT and CDR2 is FYEKMQ (reference sequence). CDR3 coding DNA: TGTGCCAGCAGCTTAACGAGGTTAACCCCCCTCCACTTT. It encodes CASSLTRLTPLHF.

The rearrangement links TRBV7-8 to TRBJ1-6; tentative D call: TRBD1 (6 bases). V shed 2 bases and J shed 3 bases, with 17 bases lying between them. This CDR3 is built from 18 residues. The germline V gene has CDR1 SGHVS and CDR2 FQNEAQ. The CDR3 loop reads CASSLKSGTYFYNSPLHF. CDR3 DNA sequence: TGTGCCAGCAGCTTAAAATCGGGGACATACTTCTATAATTCACCCCTCCACTTT.

The table lists this clone with a few counts. V gene TRBV29-1 combines with J gene TRBJ1-1; D may be TRBD1 (5 bases). The CDR3 covers 16 residues. Germline loops: CDR1 SQVTM, CDR2 ANQGSEA. Trimming pared 5 bases from V and 3 bases from J, leaving 22 bases between. The CDR3 bases are TGCAGCGTTTTTCCTGGGCAGGGAACCTGGGACACTGAAGCTTTCTTT. Its translation is CSVFPGQGTWDTEAFF.

The chain joins TRBV2 to TRBJ1-3; D remains ambiguous. Germline lookup yields CDR1 SNHLY and CDR2 FYNNEI. Trimming shortened V by 7 bases and J by 0 bases, and 19 bases separated the two germline ends. The CDR3 consists of 17 residues. The CDR3 loop is CASTYLVSSSSGNTIYF. The CDR3, as DNA: TGTGCCAGCACCTACCTGGTCAGCTCAAGCTCTGGAAACACCATATATTTT.

J is TRBJ1-3 and V is TRBV20-1; D is unclear. Germline V lookup: CDR1 DFQATT, CDR2 SNEGSKA (reference sequence). Trimming took off 6 bases at V and 8 bases at J, with 11 bases between the two ends. This CDR3 spans 11 amino acids. The CDR3 sequence is CSARLLYTIYF. The CDR3 DNA reads as TGCAGTGCCAGGCTTTTATACACCATATATTTT.

The V and J genes are TRBV9 and TRBJ1-2; 8 nucleotides match TRBD1. V shed 3 bases, J shed 6 bases, and the junction held 7 bases outside the gene matches. The length of the CDR3 is 14 residues. Germline V gives CDR1 SGDLS, CDR2 YYNGEE. DNA for the CDR3: TGTGCCAGCAGCGCCCGACAGGGGACGAATGGCTACACCTTC. It specifies CASSARQGTNGYTF. Combining the CDR3 with reference TRBV9 and TRBJ1-2 gives the whole variable domain DSGVTQTPKHLITATGQRVTLRCSPRSGDLSVYWYQQSLDQGLQFLIQYYNGEERAKGNILERFSAQQFPDLHSELNLSSLELGDSALYFCASSARQGTNGYTFGSGTRLTVV.

This chain joins TRBV4-2 and TRBJ2-7, with TRBD1 matching 11 bases. V lost 3 bases, J lost 4 bases, and 5 bases stayed unmatched. The CDR3 is 15 amino acids. Germline CDR1 is LGHNA and CDR2 is YNFKEQ. The CDR3 region has the DNA TGTGCCAGCAGCCATGCCCGGGACAGGGGGTACGAGCAGTACTTC. It yields the protein CASSHARDRGYEQYF.

The chain has TRBV7-2 and TRBJ2-7; TRBD1 agrees at 8 bases. The V gene end was trimmed by 5 bases and the J gene end by 1 base; junction bases not matched to a gene: 7. Germline V gene data show CDR1 as SGHTA and CDR2 as FQGNSA. This CDR3 has 15 amino acids. The DNA for the CDR3 is TGTGCCAGCAGCCGGACAGGGACGAATTCCTACGAGCAGTACTTC. Protein sequence: CASSRTGTNSYEQYF.

This chain links TRBV29-1 with TRBJ2-3; D possibly corresponds to TRBD1 (5 bases). CDR1 SQVTM and CDR2 ANQGSEA come from the germline V gene. The ends were cut back, 6 bases at V and 1 base at J, with 11 bases in the middle. CDR3 length: 13 residues. Here the CDR3 DNA reads TGCAGCGTCGGGCAGGGCGGCACAGATACGCAGTATTTT. This encodes CSVGQGGTDTQYF.